The 13 T cell receptor beta chains reported below all come from one sample, sequenced in a study of cytomegalovirus exposure and HLA in healthy donors. 13 Jbeta primers and 60 Vbeta primers were used for the PCR. TCRdb keeps only in-frame clones here, not all; method: immunoSEQ multiplex PCR. The table records some 130,000 clones, 65% to 85% of them present only once. Material: PBMCs. The receptor source for this set is a man younger than 35 in good health and CMV-seronegative.

The rearrangement joins TRBV6-1 to TRBJ2-3; 11 nucleotides align to TRBD1. This CDR3 is 15 amino acids long. In germline, CDR1 is MNHNS, CDR2 SASEGT. The V segment lost 4 bases and the J segment 4 bases; nucleotides outside the gene matches: 4. CDR3 DNA sequence: TGTGCCAGCAGTGGAGTGGGACAGGGGGCAGATACGCAGTATTTT. Its translation is CASSGVGQGADTQYF.

With regard to this clone: Mismatch with germline at one junction end may stem from a read error. This chain links TRBV4-2 with TRBJ1-1, with a tentative D call TRBD1 (6 bases). The CDR3 has 14 amino acids. Looked up from germline, CDR1 is LGHNA and CDR2 is YNFKEQ. The CDR3 nucleotides are TGTGCCAGCGGCCAATTGAGGGGGAGGGCTGAAGCTTTCTTT. It codes for CASGQLRGRAEAFF.

The CDR3 sequence is CASSNGLAGGETQYF. Written as DNA, the CDR3 is TGCGCCAGCAGCAACGGACTAGCGGGGGGGGAAACCCAGTACTTC. The chain uses TRBV5-1 and TRBJ2-5, with TRBD2 matching 15 bases. CDR1 and CDR2 (germline): SGHRS, YFSETQ. The CDR3 loop spans 15 amino acids. J gave up 8 bases and V 4 bases, and 6 bases lay outside the gene matches.

V and J are TRBV7-9 and TRBJ2-1; D unclear. The CDR3 runs 12 residues. V lost 5 bases and J 7 bases, leaving 9 bases between the germline ends. CDR1 is SEHNR, CDR2 FQNEAQ, per germline (reference sequence). This CDR3 is CASSPDTNEQFF. The CDR3 nucleotides are TGTGCCAGCAGCCCCGACACAAATGAGCAGTTCTTC.

The chain is built from TRBV5-1 and TRBJ2-1; TRBD1 might be the D (6 bases). This CDR3 contains 16 residues. Germline CDR1 and CDR2: SGHRS and YFSETQ. V dropped 1 base and J dropped 1 base, with 12 bases sitting between them. The CDR3 sequence: CASSLRPDRSYNEQFF. Written as DNA, the CDR3 is TGCGCCAGCAGCTTGCGACCCGACAGGTCCTACAATGAGCAGTTCTTC.

The chain has TRBV9 and TRBJ1-4; 9 nucleotides match TRBD1. Trimming cost V 3 bases and J 7 bases; bases outside gene matches: 7. This CDR3 has 15 amino acids. CDR1 is SGDLS, CDR2 YYNGEE, per germline. The CDR3: CASSASGTGSEKLFF. In nucleotides, the CDR3 is TGTGCCAGCAGCGCCTCCGGGACAGGGAGTGAAAAACTGTTTTTT.

The chain is built from TRBV5-4 and TRBJ1-2; the D gene is possibly TRBD1 (6 bases). Trimming removed 1 base from V and 3 bases from J, with 10 bases in between. CDR3 length: 14 amino acids. From germline, CDR1 is SGHNT and CDR2 YYREEE (reference sequence). The CDR3 sequence: CASSLFGGYYGYTF. DNA of the CDR3: TGTGCCAGCAGCTTGTTTGGGGGCTACTATGGCTACACCTTC.

The CDR3 sequence is CASSLGRQGSYTF. The CDR3 DNA follows: TGTGCCAGCAGCTTGGGGCGACAGGGCAGCTACACCTTC. This chain connects TRBV5-4 to TRBJ1-2; 7 bases map to TRBD1. This CDR3 region has 13 residues. V shed 0 bases and J 9 bases; nucleotides not matched to a gene: 5. Germline V gene lookup returns CDR1 SGHNT and CDR2 YYREEE (reference sequence).

This clone has only one observation. DNA for the CDR3: TGTGCCAGCAGCTTAGATCTAGCGGGGCCCAATGAGCAGTTCTTC. Its protein product is CASSLDLAGPNEQFF. The chain has TRBV7-9 and TRBJ2-1, with TRBD2 matching over 9 bases. The junction had 4 bases not matched to a gene; V was cut back by 1 base and J by 6 bases. CDR1 and CDR2 (germline): SEHNR, FQNEAQ (reference sequence). The CDR3 spans 15 residues.

This clone was counted a few times. The rearrangement joins TRBV10-3 to TRBJ1-5, with D uncertain. Germline values: CDR1 ENHRY, CDR2 SYGVKD. The CDR3 contains 14 residues. Trimming cost V 2 bases and J 4 bases, with 9 bases left between them. The CDR3 DNA reads TGTGCCATCAGTGAGGTGGCAGGTAATCAGCCCCAGCATTTT. Translation gives CAISEVAGNQPQHF.

J is TRBJ1-2 and V is TRBV5-4; D possibly corresponds to TRBD1 (6 bases). V gave up 3 bases and J gave up 6 bases, with 24 bases separating them. Germline CDR1 reads SGHNT; CDR2 reads YYREEE (reference sequence). The CDR3 is made up of 17 amino acids. The CDR3 reads CASSSGVQGWLTDGYTF. The CDR3 DNA follows: TGTGCCAGCAGCTCCGGCGTACAGGGATGGTTGACTGATGGCTACACCTTC.

J is TRBJ2-7 and V is TRBV6-5, with 9 bases identical to TRBD1. The CDR3 contains 15 residues. Losses at the gene ends were 5 bases for V and 6 bases for J; bases not matched to a gene: 11. Germline values: CDR1 MNHEY, CDR2 SVGAGI. The CDR3: CASSKPGTGIGEQYF. In nucleotides, the CDR3 is TGTGCCAGCAGTAAACCTGGGACAGGGATCGGCGAGCAGTACTTC.

The chain combines TRBV2 with TRBJ1-5, with a weak D call TRBD1 (5 bases). Trimming removed 7 bases from V and 6 bases from J, with 10 bases in between. Germline CDR1 is SNHLY and CDR2 is FYNNEI. This CDR3 comprises 12 residues. The CDR3 DNA is TGTGCCAGCAAGCAGGGAAGTCAGCCCCAGCATTTT. Its translation is CASKQGSQPQHF. Looking up the rest from reference TRBV2 and TRBJ1-5 gives the full variable domain: EPEVTQTPSHQVTQMGQEVILRCVPISNHLYFYWYRQILGQKVEFLVSFYNNEISEKSEIFDDQFSVERPDGSNFTLKIRSTKLEDSAMYFCASKQGSQPQHFGDGTRLSIL.